Below, 18 T cell receptor beta chains from the same sample are listed, as sequenced in a study of cytomegalovirus exposure and HLA in healthy donors. 13 Jbeta primers and 60 Vbeta primers were used for the PCR. Profiling relied on immunoSEQ multiplex PCR, and the TCRdb table lists in-frame clones only, not all of them. The sample yields about 180,000 clones, 76% seen once. What was sequenced was PBMCs. The receptors stem from a woman in her 30s in good health and CMV-seropositive.

The genes are TRBV5-1 and TRBJ1-3, with a tentative D call TRBD1 (5 bases). Trimming took 2 bases from V and 2 from J, leaving 11 bases between them. Germline V gives CDR1 SGHRS, CDR2 YFSETQ. The CDR3 runs 15 residues. The CDR3 coding sequence is TGCGCCAGCAGCTTCACAGGAGACCCTGGAAACACCATATATTTT. This codes for CASSFTGDPGNTIYF.

This clone was seen a few times. The V call is TRBV4-3, the J call TRBJ1-5; D is possibly TRBD1 (5 bases). V lost 0 bases to trimming and J lost 2 bases, with 20 bases between them. This CDR3 has 19 amino acids. CDR1 is LGHNA, CDR2 YSLEER, per germline. The CDR3 protein is CASSQDLWSRRVGNQPQHF. The CDR3 bases are TGCGCCAGCAGCCAAGATTTGTGGTCCCGCAGGGTTGGCAATCAGCCCCAGCATTTT.

The gene calls are TRBV10-1 and TRBJ2-3; 9 bases match TRBD1. The V and J ends lost 3 bases and 4 bases, in that order; junction bases with no gene match: 20. CDR1 and CDR2 (germline): WNHNN, SYGVQD (reference sequence). The CDR3 loop spans 20 amino acids. The DNA of the CDR3 is TGCGCCAGCAGTGACAACCTCCCGGGACAGGGTTGGAGGCAATCAGATACGCAGTATTTT. Translation: CASSDNLPGQGWRQSDTQYF.

The chain employs TRBV19 and TRBJ1-1; TRBD1 might be the D (5 bases). The ends were cut back, 3 bases at V and 7 bases at J, with 12 bases in the middle. In germline, CDR1 is LNHDA, CDR2 SQIVND (reference sequence). CDR3 length: 13 amino acids. CDR3 loop: CASSMPMGGEAFF. The CDR3 nucleotides are TGTGCCAGTAGTATGCCTATGGGGGGTGAAGCTTTCTTT.

The rearrangement joins TRBV13 to TRBJ2-7; 8 nucleotides align to TRBD1. This CDR3 comprises 15 residues. V shed 8 bases, J shed 2 bases, and the junction held 11 bases outside the gene matches. Germline CDR1 and CDR2: PRHDT and FYEKMQ (reference sequence). In DNA, the CDR3 is TGTGCCAGCTCCTCCGGGACAGGATATCCCTACGAGCAGTACTTC. Translating gives CASSSGTGYPYEQYF.

The V gene is TRBV13, the J gene TRBJ2-2, with D uncertain. CDR3 length equals 15 residues. Germline V CDR1 and CDR2: PRHDT, FYEKMQ (reference sequence). V gave up 5 bases and J gave up 1 base, with 11 bases separating them. CDR3 DNA: TGTGCCAGCAGCCCTGGGCGAGAGAACACCGGGGAGCTGTTTTTT. Residues: CASSPGRENTGELFF.

The CDR3 DNA reads TGTGCCAGCAGCTTGTTACCGACTAGCACAGATACGCAGTATTTT. As protein: CASSLLPTSTDTQYF. The chain couples TRBV5-4 to TRBJ2-3; no reliable D call. The CDR3 contains 15 residues. Trimming pared 1 base from V and 0 bases from J, leaving 9 bases between. CDR1 is SGHNT and CDR2 is YYREEE in the germline V gene (reference sequence). The full variable domain, its missing parts supplied by reference TRBV5-4 and TRBJ2-3, is ETGVTQSPTHLIKTRGQQVTLRCSSQSGHNTVSWYQQALGQGPQFIFQYYREEENGRGNFPPRFSGLQFPNYSSELNVNALELDDSALYLCASSLLPTSTDTQYFGPGTRLTVL.

In nucleotides, the CDR3 is TGTGCCAGTAGTCCTTTGACACTGTCTAACACCGGGGAGCTGTTTTTT. This translates into CASSPLTLSNTGELFF. V is TRBV19 and J is TRBJ2-2; no firm D call. Trimming removed 5 bases from V and 2 bases from J, with 15 bases in between. Germline lookup yields CDR1 LNHDA and CDR2 SQIVND (reference sequence). CDR3 length: 16 amino acids.

V and J are TRBV2 and TRBJ2-7; the match to TRBD1 covers 7 bases. Looked up from germline, CDR1 is SNHLY and CDR2 is FYNNEI. V shed 4 bases and J 3 bases; nucleotides not matched to a gene: 6. The CDR3 loop spans 14 amino acids. CDR3 sequence reads: CASSGQGQDYEQYF. As DNA, the CDR3 is TGTGCCAGCAGTGGACAGGGACAAGACTACGAGCAGTACTTC.

DNA for the CDR3: TGTGCCAGCAGCTCTACGGGGAGGGGAACTAATGAAAAACTGTTTTTT. Translation gives CASSSTGRGTNEKLFF. This sequence joins TRBV5-4 and TRBJ1-4; the D gene is possibly TRBD1 (5 bases). This CDR3 contains 16 residues. Germline CDR1 is SGHNT and CDR2 is YYREEE (reference sequence). Trimming took off 3 bases at V and 1 base at J, with 13 bases between the two ends. Filled out from reference TRBV5-4 and TRBJ1-4, the complete variable domain reads ETGVTQSPTHLIKTRGQQVTLRCSSQSGHNTVSWYQQALGQGPQFIFQYYREEENGRGNFPPRFSGLQFPNYSSELNVNALELDDSALYLCASSSTGRGTNEKLFFGSGTQLSVL.

The genes are TRBV6-5 and TRBJ1-4, with 8 positions matching TRBD1. This CDR3 is 14 amino acids long. Germline V gene data show CDR1 as MNHEY and CDR2 as SVGAGI. The ends lost 5 bases at V and 1 base at J; junction bases unmatched: 0. CDR3 sequence: CASSTGGTNEKLFF. CDR3 DNA: TGTGCCAGCAGTACAGGGGGAACTAATGAAAAACTGTTTTTT.

The chain uses TRBV12-5 and TRBJ2-3; D is perhaps TRBD2 (6 bases). Per germline, CDR1 LGHNT and CDR2 FRNRAP. V lost 6 bases to trimming and J lost 4 bases, with 17 bases between them. This CDR3 spans 15 amino acids. The CDR3 coding sequence is TGTGCTAGTGGGCCCCCCGGAGGGCGGCCAGATACGCAGTATTTT. This gives the protein CASGPPGGRPDTQYF.

This rearrangement joins TRBV7-7 to TRBJ2-7; D is possibly TRBD1 (6 bases). Germline V gene data show CDR1 as SSHAT and CDR2 as FNYEAQ (reference sequence). CDR3 length: 15 residues. V was trimmed by 1 base and J by 2 bases, leaving 12 bases between them. CDR3 nucleotide sequence: TGTGCCAGCAGCTTAGGCGCAGGGGAAGCCTACGAGCAGTACTTC. This encodes CASSLGAGEAYEQYF.

The genes are TRBV5-3 and TRBJ2-1; the D is unclear. TRBV5-3 is designated an ORF whose function remains uncertain. The germline V and J ends were trimmed by 2 bases and 9 bases, with 9 bases remaining between them. The CDR3 totals 12 residues. This CDR3 is CARSLVRGEQFF. DNA for the CDR3: TGTGCCAGAAGCTTAGTTAGAGGTGAGCAGTTCTTC.

The gene calls are TRBV7-2 and TRBJ2-7; 8 nucleotides align to TRBD1. The CDR3 has 15 amino acids. The germline V gene encodes CDR1 SGHTA and CDR2 FQGNSA. V lost 6 bases and J lost 0; bases outside the gene matches: 7. In DNA, the CDR3 is TGTGCCAGCAGACTCCGGACAGGGATCTCCTACGAGCAGTACTTC. Encoded protein: CASRLRTGISYEQYF. Variable domain in full (rest from reference TRBV7-2 and TRBJ2-7): GAGVSQSPSNKVTEKGKDVELRCDPISGHTALYWYRQSLGQGLEFLIYFQGNSAPDKSGLPSDRFSAERTGGSVSTLTIQRTQQEDSAVYLCASRLRTGISYEQYFGPGTRLTVT.

The V gene is TRBV28, the J gene TRBJ2-1; TRBD2 might be the D (5 bases). Looked up from germline, CDR1 is MDHEN and CDR2 is SYDVKM. This CDR3 is 15 amino acids long. The germline V and J ends were trimmed by 5 bases and 10 bases, with 21 bases remaining between them. The CDR3 DNA reads as TGTGCCAGCAGTCCCGTACAAGTGGACCGCGGGGAGCAGTTCTTC. Translated: CASSPVQVDRGEQFF.

The J gene is TRBJ2-7, the V gene TRBV15, with TRBD2 as a possible D gene (6 bases). The V end lost 0 bases, the J end lost 2 bases, and 17 bases lay between the germline ends. This CDR3 comprises 17 residues. Looked up from germline, CDR1 is LNHNV and CDR2 is YYDKDF (reference sequence). The chain's CDR3 is CATSRDQWGEETYEQYF. The CDR3 DNA follows: TGTGCCACCAGCAGAGATCAGTGGGGGGAGGAGACCTACGAGCAGTACTTC.

The chain couples TRBV4-2 to TRBJ1-6; the D is unclear. The germline V gene has CDR1 LGHNA and CDR2 YNFKEQ. Trimming cost V 0 bases and J 6 bases, with 12 bases left between them. This CDR3 has 16 residues. The CDR3 protein is CASSQDPRGSNSPLHF. CDR3 coding DNA: TGTGCCAGCAGCCAAGATCCCCGAGGTTCTAATTCACCCCTCCACTTT.